Presented here are 28 T cell receptor beta chains from one specimen sequenced in a study of technical replicates of blood from a handful of donors. Here immunoSEQ multiplex PCR was the method, and the copy in TCRdb shows in-frame clones only, minus some. This sample yields tens of thousands of clones, of which 91% are seen a single time; roughly 4.7% belongs to the top ten. Sequencing input: PBMCs. The receptors shown here come from a human donor in good health. Some clones in this sample may be carry-over from other donors' samples.

The chain uses TRBV5-1 and TRBJ2-5; tentatively, D is TRBD2 (5 bases). The CDR3 totals 14 residues. V lost 3 bases, J lost 2 bases, and 11 bases lay in between. Germline V gives CDR1 SGHRS, CDR2 YFSETQ. The DNA of the CDR3 is TGCGCCAGCAGCTCTGGACTGCTTCAAGAGACCCAGTACTTC. As protein: CASSSGLLQETQYF.

The rearrangement joins TRBV7-9 to TRBJ2-7; 7 bases agree with TRBD2. Germline V CDR1 and CDR2: SEHNR, FQNEAQ (reference sequence). The CDR3 length is 13 residues. The ends lost 2 bases at V and 5 bases at J; junction bases unmatched: 3. The CDR3 coding sequence is TGTGCCAGCAGCTTACGGGGAGGGGACGAGCAGTACTTC. As protein: CASSLRGGDEQYF.

The chain combines TRBV5-6 with TRBJ1-1; TRBD1 matches 9 bases. Looked up from germline, CDR1 is SGHDT and CDR2 is YYEEEE. V lost 2 bases to trimming and J lost 6 bases; unmatched junction nucleotides: 14. The CDR3 has 17 residues. CDR3 sequence reads: CASSFRLTGGERAEAFF. For the CDR3, the DNA is TGTGCCAGCAGCTTTAGGTTAACAGGGGGCGAGAGGGCTGAAGCTTTCTTT.

The sample holds a few counts of this clone. The chain combines TRBV30 with TRBJ1-3; no firm D call. The V end lost 8 bases, the J end lost 3 bases, and 11 bases lay between the germline ends. CDR1 and CDR2 (germline): GTSNPN, SVGIG (reference sequence). The CDR3 contains 12 residues. CDR3 residues: CAGLPRGNTIYF. CDR3 nucleotide sequence: TGTGCCGGACTCCCACGTGGAAACACCATATATTTT.

This rearrangement joins TRBV20-1 to TRBJ2-5; tentative D call: TRBD1 (7 bases). V lost 5 bases and J 10 bases, leaving 14 bases between the germline ends. CDR1 and CDR2 (germline): DFQATT, SNEGSKA (reference sequence). The CDR3 is made up of 11 amino acids. The CDR3 DNA is TGCAGTGCTGCGCCCCAGGGGGGCCAGTACTTC. It specifies CSAAPQGGQYF.

The genes are TRBV7-6 and TRBJ2-5, with 8 nucleotides matching TRBD2. Trimming removed 4 bases from V and 4 bases from J; junction bases left unmatched: 8. The germline V gene has CDR1 SGHVS and CDR2 FNYEAQ. This CDR3 has 15 residues. In nucleotides, the CDR3 is TGTGCCAGCAGCTCACTTAGCGGGGTAGGAGAGACCCAGTACTTC. Translation: CASSSLSGVGETQYF. The variable domain in full, completed from reference TRBV7-6 and TRBJ2-5, reads GAGVSQSPRYKVTKRGQDVALRCDPISGHVSLYWYRQALGQGPEFLTYFNYEAQQDKSGLPNDRFSAERPEGSISTLTIQRTEQRDSAMYRCASSSLSGVGETQYFGPGTRLLVL.

The J gene is TRBJ2-7, the V gene TRBV10-1; 12 positions match TRBD2. V shed 9 bases, J shed 3 bases, and the junction held 6 bases outside the gene matches. The CDR3 extends over 14 amino acids. Germline V lookup: CDR1 WNHNN, CDR2 SYGVQD (reference sequence). CDR3 sequence: CASTSGGTGYEQYF. CDR3 coding DNA: TGCGCCAGTACTAGCGGGGGGACCGGCTACGAGCAGTACTTC.

The rearrangement joins TRBV6-5 to TRBJ1-5; D is possibly TRBD1 (6 bases). CDR3 length equals 15 residues. Trimming pared 0 bases from V and 6 bases from J, leaving 12 bases between. From germline, CDR1 is MNHEY and CDR2 SVGAGI. The CDR3 spells CASSYSGGRGQPQHF. In DNA form, the CDR3 reads TGTGCCAGCAGTTACTCGGGGGGGCGCGGTCAGCCCCAGCATTTT.

The chain links TRBV7-9 to TRBJ1-2, with TRBD1 as a possible D gene (6 bases). This CDR3 spans 16 amino acids. The germline gives CDR1 SEHNR, CDR2 FQNEAQ (reference sequence). The V gene lost 1 base and the J gene lost 9 bases, with 21 bases spanning the gap. CDR3 sequence: CASSLGSVGTRKSYTF. As DNA, the CDR3 is TGTGCCAGCAGCTTAGGGTCTGTAGGGACAAGGAAAAGCTACACCTTC. The complete variable domain, with remaining parts taken from reference TRBV7-9 and TRBJ1-2, reads DTGVSQNPRHKITKRGQNVTFRCDPISEHNRLYWYRQTLGQGPEFLTYFQNEAQLEKSRLLSDRFSAERPKGSFSTLEIQRTEQGDSAMYLCASSLGSVGTRKSYTFGSGTRLTVV.

The V gene is TRBV5-6, the J gene TRBJ2-3, with a weak D call TRBD2 (5 bases). There are 17 residues in the CDR3. Trimming shortened V by 4 bases and J by 0 bases, and 18 bases separated the two germline ends. In germline, CDR1 is SGHDT, CDR2 YYEEEE. The CDR3 here is CASSAMYGLPSTDTQYF. The DNA of the CDR3 is TGTGCCAGCAGCGCGATGTATGGACTCCCTAGCACAGATACGCAGTATTTT.

The chain's CDR3 is CASSFQGQGDGYTF. As DNA, the CDR3 is TGTGCCAGCAGTTTCCAGGGACAGGGAGATGGCTACACCTTC. The chain has TRBV27 and TRBJ1-2, with 9 bases lining up with TRBD1. The CDR3 covers 14 residues. CDR1 and CDR2 (germline): MNHEY, SMNVEV (reference sequence). V lost 3 bases and J lost 6; bases outside the gene matches: 5.

The chain links TRBV7-2 to TRBJ2-6; perhaps TRBD1 as D (7 bases). Trimming removed 5 bases from V and 1 base from J, with 9 bases in between. From germline, CDR1 is SGHTA and CDR2 FQGNSA. There are 15 residues in the CDR3. DNA of the CDR3: TGTGCCAGCAGCCCAGGGGGGTCTGGGGCCAACGTCCTGACTTTC. This translates into CASSPGGSGANVLTF.

This clone was recorded once. CDR3 residues: CASSLATSGYTDTQYF. CDR3 sequence (DNA): TGTGCCAGCAGCTTAGCGACTAGCGGATACACAGATACGCAGTATTTT. V and J are TRBV7-2 and TRBJ2-3; 9 bases match TRBD2. V lost 0 bases and J lost 2; bases outside the gene matches: 3. Germline V gene data show CDR1 as SGHTA and CDR2 as FQGNSA. There are 16 residues in the CDR3.

This clone was counted only a few times. The chain combines TRBV6-5 with TRBJ1-1, with D maybe TRBD1 (6 bases). V gave up 8 bases and J gave up 0 bases, with 10 bases separating them. The CDR3 has 13 amino acids. The V gene's germline CDR1 is MNHEY and CDR2 SVGAGI. The CDR3 protein is CASVGQMNTEAFF. The CDR3 DNA is TGTGCCAGCGTCGGACAGATGAACACTGAAGCTTTCTTT.

The chain has TRBV18 and TRBJ2-7; D is possibly TRBD1 (6 bases). Germline V gene sequence: CDR1 KGHSH, CDR2 LQKENI. The CDR3 has 13 residues. Trimming took off 3 bases at V and 3 bases at J, with 9 bases between the two ends. The CDR3 DNA is TGTGCCAGCTCACCGACAGGCAACTACGAGCAGTACTTC. Its protein is CASSPTGNYEQYF. The full variable domain, rest sourced from reference TRBV18 and TRBJ2-7, is NAGVMQNPRHLVRRRGQEARLRCSPMKGHSHVYWYRQLPEEGLKFMVYLQKENIIDESGMPKERFSAEFPKEGPSILRIQQVVRGDSAAYFCASSPTGNYEQYFGPGTRLTVT.

The rearrangement joins TRBV7-2 to TRBJ2-7, with D uncertain. Deletions cut 1 base from V and 1 base from J, with 11 bases between. Germline V gene lookup returns CDR1 SGHTA and CDR2 FQGNSA. The length of the CDR3 is 15 residues. The CDR3 nucleotides read TGTGCCAGCAGCTTAGGGCCCTTCGGGTCCTACGAGCAGTACTTC. Translated: CASSLGPFGSYEQYF.

This chain links TRBV4-2 with TRBJ1-1; weak D call: TRBD1 (5 bases). The CDR3 loop spans 16 amino acids. The V end was cut by 5 bases, the J end by 0 bases, with 16 bases between. The germline CDR1 and CDR2 sequences are LGHNA and YNFKEQ. The chain's CDR3 is CASSLPTGALNTEAFF. CDR3 DNA: TGTGCCAGCAGCTTACCCACTGGGGCCTTGAACACTGAAGCTTTCTTT.

The chain couples TRBV5-1 to TRBJ1-1, with D tentatively TRBD1 (5 bases). CDR1 is SGHRS, CDR2 YFSETQ, per germline. With 0 bases removed from V and 6 bases from J, the gap between germline ends came to 12 bases. This CDR3 region has 14 residues. Written as DNA, the CDR3 is TGCGCCAGCAGCTTGGCGGGGGGTGACGCTGAAGCTTTCTTT. It encodes CASSLAGGDAEAFF.

V is TRBV5-4 and J is TRBJ1-4; TRBD1 might be the D (5 bases). The CDR3 consists of 15 residues. Germline V gene data show CDR1 as SGHNT and CDR2 as YYREEE (reference sequence). Trimming left V 4 bases short and J 7 bases short, with 17 bases between. As DNA, the CDR3 is TGTGCCAGCAGCCCCCAGGGTCCCGGGGGTGAAAAACTGTTTTTT. Its translation: CASSPQGPGGEKLFF.

The chain joins TRBV7-2 to TRBJ2-3; 10 nucleotides match TRBD2. CDR1 is SGHTA, CDR2 FQGNSA, per germline. The V gene end was trimmed by 2 bases and the J gene end by 2 bases; junction bases not matched to a gene: 7. CDR3 length: 17 amino acids. CDR3 in DNA: TGTGCCAGCAGCTTAACTCAGCGGGAGGGCCCCACAGATACGCAGTATTTT. Translated, it gives CASSLTQREGPTDTQYF.

The sample holds one count of this clone. The rearrangement uses TRBV30 and TRBJ2-7; no firm D call. The germline CDR1 and CDR2 sequences are GTSNPN and SVGIG (reference sequence). The V and J ends lost 4 bases and 2 bases respectively, with 18 bases between them. The CDR3 is made up of 15 amino acids. The chain's CDR3 is CAWMGISSTTYEQYF. Written as DNA, the CDR3 is TGTGCCTGGATGGGCATTTCCTCGACCACCTACGAGCAGTACTTC.

The chain has TRBV5-1 and TRBJ1-1; no definite D call. The CDR3 length is 12 residues. The germline CDR1 and CDR2 sequences are SGHRS and YFSETQ. The V gene lost 5 bases and the J gene lost 5 bases, with 10 bases spanning the gap. The CDR3 loop is CASSLRETEAFF. CDR3 DNA: TGCGCCAGCAGTTTGAGGGAGACTGAAGCTTTCTTT.

CDR3 residues: CASSVGGPSTDTQYF. Written as DNA, the CDR3 is TGTGCCAGCAGTGTAGGGGGACCGTCCACAGATACGCAGTATTTT. V usage is TRBV2 and J usage is TRBJ2-3; D might be TRBD1 (6 bases). Trimming pared 4 bases from V and 2 bases from J, leaving 13 bases between. CDR1 is SNHLY, CDR2 FYNNEI, per germline. The CDR3 length is 15 residues.

This chain links TRBV10-3 with TRBJ2-7, with D unclear. CDR3 length: 11 amino acids. Trimming removed 3 bases at V and 7 bases at J, with 7 bases between. The V gene's germline CDR1 is ENHRY and CDR2 SYGVKD. CDR3 sequence: CAISDSREQYF. The CDR3 DNA reads TGTGCCATCAGTGATTCGCGGGAGCAGTACTTC.

The chain employs TRBV18 and TRBJ2-3; 8 positions match TRBD2. CDR3 length equals 15 residues. Germline V CDR1 and CDR2: KGHSH, LQKENI. Trimming cost V 6 bases and J 3 bases; bases outside gene matches: 8. The CDR3 here is CASSPTGTRTDTQYF. The CDR3 DNA reads as TGTGCCAGCTCGCCGACCGGGACTAGGACAGATACGCAGTATTTT.

The rearrangement uses TRBV19 and TRBJ2-1; 7 bases map to TRBD1. The CDR3 covers 16 residues. The germline V gene has CDR1 LNHDA and CDR2 SQIVND (reference sequence). J was trimmed by 5 bases and V by 3 bases; bases with no gene match: 10. In DNA form, the CDR3 reads TGTGCCAGTAGTATTGGTACGACAGGGAGAGACAATGAGCAGTTCTTC. Translation: CASSIGTTGRDNEQFF. Full variable domain (rest looked up from reference TRBV19 and TRBJ2-1): DGGITQSPKYLFRKEGQNVTLSCEQNLNHDAMYWYRQDPGQGLRLIYYSQIVNDFQKGDIAEGYSVSREKKESFPLTVTSAQKNPTAFYLCASSIGTTGRDNEQFFGPGTRLTVL.

The chain uses TRBV29-1 and TRBJ2-5, with 7 bases lining up with TRBD1. The CDR3 covers 13 residues. Germline values: CDR1 SQVTM, CDR2 ANQGSEA. V lost 6 bases, J lost 3 bases, and 7 bases stayed unmatched. CDR3 loop: CSVKQGPKETQYF. As DNA, the CDR3 is TGCAGCGTGAAACAGGGGCCTAAAGAGACCCAGTACTTC.

The rearrangement links TRBV10-2 to TRBJ2-1; 7 bases fit TRBD2. The germline CDR1 and CDR2 sequences are WSHSY and SAAADI. Germline trimming cut 6 bases from V and 5 bases from J; bases unmatched to any gene: 7. The CDR3 length is 14 residues. CDR3: CASRGNRGDNEQFF. The CDR3 DNA follows: TGCGCCAGCAGGGGTAACCGGGGGGACAATGAGCAGTTCTTC.